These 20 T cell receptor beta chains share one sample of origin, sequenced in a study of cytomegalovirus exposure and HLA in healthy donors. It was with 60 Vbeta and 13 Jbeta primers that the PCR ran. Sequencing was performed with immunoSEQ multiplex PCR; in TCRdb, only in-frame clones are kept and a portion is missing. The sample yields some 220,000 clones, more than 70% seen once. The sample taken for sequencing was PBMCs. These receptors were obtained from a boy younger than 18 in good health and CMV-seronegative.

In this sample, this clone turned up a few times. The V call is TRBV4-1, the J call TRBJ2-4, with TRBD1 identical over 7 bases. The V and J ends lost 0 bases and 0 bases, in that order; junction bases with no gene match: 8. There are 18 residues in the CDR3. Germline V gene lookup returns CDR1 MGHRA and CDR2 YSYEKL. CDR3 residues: CASSQDWDSVLAKNIQYF. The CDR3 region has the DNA TGCGCCAGCAGCCAAGATTGGGACAGTGTTCTAGCCAAAAACATTCAGTACTTC.

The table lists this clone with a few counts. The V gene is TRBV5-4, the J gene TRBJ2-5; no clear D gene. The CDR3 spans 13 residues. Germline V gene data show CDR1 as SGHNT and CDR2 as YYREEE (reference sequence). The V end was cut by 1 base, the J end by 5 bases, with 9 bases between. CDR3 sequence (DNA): TGTGCCAGCAGCTTGCATGGCTGGGAGACCCAGTACTTC. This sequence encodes CASSLHGWETQYF.

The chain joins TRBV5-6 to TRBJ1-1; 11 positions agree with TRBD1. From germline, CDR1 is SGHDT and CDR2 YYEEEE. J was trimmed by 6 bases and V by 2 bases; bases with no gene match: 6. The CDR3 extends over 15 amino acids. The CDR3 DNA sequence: TGTGCCAGCAGCTTAAGTCCGGGACAGGGGGCTGAAGCTTTCTTT. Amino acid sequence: CASSLSPGQGAEAFF.

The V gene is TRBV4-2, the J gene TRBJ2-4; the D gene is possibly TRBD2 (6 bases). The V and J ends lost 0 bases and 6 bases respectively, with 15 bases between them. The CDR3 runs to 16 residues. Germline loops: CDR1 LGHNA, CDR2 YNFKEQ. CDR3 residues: CASSQEYALGGNIQYF. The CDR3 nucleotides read TGTGCCAGCAGCCAAGAGTATGCCCTCGGGGGAAACATTCAGTACTTC.

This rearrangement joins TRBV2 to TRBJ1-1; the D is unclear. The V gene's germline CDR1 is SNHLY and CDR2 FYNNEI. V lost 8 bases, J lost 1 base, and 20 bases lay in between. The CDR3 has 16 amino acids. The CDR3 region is CASRLVELRENTEAFF. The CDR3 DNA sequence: TGTGCCAGCCGCTTAGTTGAACTCCGGGAGAACACTGAAGCTTTCTTT. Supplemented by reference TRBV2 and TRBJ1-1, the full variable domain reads EPEVTQTPSHQVTQMGQEVILRCVPISNHLYFYWYRQILGQKVEFLVSFYNNEISEKSEIFDDQFSVERPDGSNFTLKIRSTKLEDSAMYFCASRLVELRENTEAFFGQGTRLTVV.

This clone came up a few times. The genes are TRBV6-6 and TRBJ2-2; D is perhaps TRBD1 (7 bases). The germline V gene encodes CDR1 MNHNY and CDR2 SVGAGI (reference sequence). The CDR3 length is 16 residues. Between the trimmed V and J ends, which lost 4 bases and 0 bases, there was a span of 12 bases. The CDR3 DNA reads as TGTGCCAGCAGTTCGCAGGGGGGATCGAACACCGGGGAGCTGTTTTTT. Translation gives CASSSQGGSNTGELFF.

CDR3 nucleotides: TGCGCCAGCAGCTTAGGACAGCGCTCCTACGAGCAGTACTTC. This sequence encodes CASSLGQRSYEQYF. This chain uses TRBV5-1 with TRBJ2-5; D may be TRBD1 (6 bases). The DNA end is more similar to TRBJ2-7, so the J call may be wrong. The CDR3 spans 14 residues. The germline CDR1 and CDR2 sequences are SGHRS and YFSETQ.

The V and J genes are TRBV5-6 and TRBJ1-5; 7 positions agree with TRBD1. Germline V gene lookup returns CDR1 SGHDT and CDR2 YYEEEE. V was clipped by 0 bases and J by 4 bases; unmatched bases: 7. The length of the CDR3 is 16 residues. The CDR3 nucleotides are TGTGCCAGCAGCTTGGGAGGACAGGAGTTTAATCAGCCCCAGCATTTT. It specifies CASSLGGQEFNQPQHF.

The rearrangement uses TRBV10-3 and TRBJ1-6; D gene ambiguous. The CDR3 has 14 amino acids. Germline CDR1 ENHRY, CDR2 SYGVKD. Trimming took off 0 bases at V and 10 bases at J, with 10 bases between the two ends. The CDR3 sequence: CAISESGSGSPLHF. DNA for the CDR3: TGTGCCATCAGTGAGTCGGGCAGTGGATCACCCCTCCACTTT.

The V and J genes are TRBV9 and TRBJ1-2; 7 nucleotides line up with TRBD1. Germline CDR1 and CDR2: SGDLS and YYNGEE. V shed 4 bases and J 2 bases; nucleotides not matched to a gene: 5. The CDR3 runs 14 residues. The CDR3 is CASSPQGTNYGYTF. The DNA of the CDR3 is TGTGCCAGCAGCCCACAGGGGACCAACTATGGCTACACCTTC.

CDR3 protein: CASSKGQGTNTEAFF. As DNA, the CDR3 is TGTGCCAGCAGCAAAGGACAGGGGACGAACACTGAAGCTTTCTTT. The V call is TRBV11-3, the J call TRBJ1-1; 9 positions match TRBD1. With V trimmed by 5 bases and J by 1 base, 5 bases remained unmatched. Germline lookup yields CDR1 SGHNT and CDR2 YENEEA. The CDR3 consists of 15 residues.

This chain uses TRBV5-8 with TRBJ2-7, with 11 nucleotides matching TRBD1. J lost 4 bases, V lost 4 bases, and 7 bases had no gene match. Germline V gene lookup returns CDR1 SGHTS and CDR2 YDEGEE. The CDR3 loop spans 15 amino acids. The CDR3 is CASSKSGTGGYEQYF. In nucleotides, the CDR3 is TGTGCCAGCAGCAAATCCGGGACAGGGGGGTACGAGCAGTACTTC.

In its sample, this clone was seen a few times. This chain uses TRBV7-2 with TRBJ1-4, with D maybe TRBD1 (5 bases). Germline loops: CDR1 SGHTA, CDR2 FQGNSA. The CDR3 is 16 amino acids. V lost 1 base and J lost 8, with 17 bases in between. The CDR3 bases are TGTGCCAGCAGCTTAGGGGGCACTGGGGTGGGAGAAAAACTGTTTTTT. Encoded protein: CASSLGGTGVGEKLFF.

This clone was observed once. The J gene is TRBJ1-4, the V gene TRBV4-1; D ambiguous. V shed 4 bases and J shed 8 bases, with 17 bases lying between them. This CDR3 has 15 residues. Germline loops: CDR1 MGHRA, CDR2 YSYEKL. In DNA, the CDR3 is TGCGCCAGCAGCCTCCTGACTAGTTGGGGAGAAAAACTGTTTTTT. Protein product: CASSLLTSWGEKLFF.

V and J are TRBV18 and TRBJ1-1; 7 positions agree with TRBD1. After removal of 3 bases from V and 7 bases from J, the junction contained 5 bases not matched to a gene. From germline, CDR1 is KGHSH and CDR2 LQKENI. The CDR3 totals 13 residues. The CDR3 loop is CASSPTGQREAFF. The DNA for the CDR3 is TGTGCCAGCTCACCTACGGGACAGCGTGAAGCTTTCTTT.

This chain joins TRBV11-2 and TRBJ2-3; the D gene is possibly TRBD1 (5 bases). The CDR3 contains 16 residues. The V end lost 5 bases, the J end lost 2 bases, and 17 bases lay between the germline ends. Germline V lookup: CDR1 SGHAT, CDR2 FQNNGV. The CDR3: CASSGDSFHPTDTQYF. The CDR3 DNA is TGTGCCAGCAGCGGCGACAGTTTTCACCCCACAGATACGCAGTATTTT. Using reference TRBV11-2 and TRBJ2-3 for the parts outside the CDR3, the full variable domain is EAGVAQSPRYKIIEKRQSVAFWCNPISGHATLYWYQQILGQGPKLLIQFQNNGVVDDSQLPKDRFSAERLKGVDSTLKIQPAKLEDSAVYLCASSGDSFHPTDTQYFGPGTRLTVL.

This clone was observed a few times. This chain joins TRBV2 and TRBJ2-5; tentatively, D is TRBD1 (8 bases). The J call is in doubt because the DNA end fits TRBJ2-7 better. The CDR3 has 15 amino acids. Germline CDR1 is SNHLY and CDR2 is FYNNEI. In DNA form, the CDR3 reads TGTGCCAGCAGGCTCGGACAGGGACTAATTAACGAGCAGTACTTC. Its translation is CASRLGQGLINEQYF.

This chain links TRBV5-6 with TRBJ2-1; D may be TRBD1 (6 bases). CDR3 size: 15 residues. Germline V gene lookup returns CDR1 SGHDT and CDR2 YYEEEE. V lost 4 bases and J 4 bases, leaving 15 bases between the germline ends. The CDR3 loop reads CASSTAGAGYNEQFF. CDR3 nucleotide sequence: TGTGCCAGCAGCACGGCAGGGGCGGGTTACAATGAGCAGTTCTTC.

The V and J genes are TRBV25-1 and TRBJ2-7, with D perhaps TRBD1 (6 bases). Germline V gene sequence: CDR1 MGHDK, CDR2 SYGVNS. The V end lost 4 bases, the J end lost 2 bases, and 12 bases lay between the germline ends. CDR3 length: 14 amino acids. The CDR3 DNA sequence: TGTGCCAGCAGTGCGAAACAGGGTCCCTACGAGCAGTACTTC. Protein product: CASSAKQGPYEQYF.

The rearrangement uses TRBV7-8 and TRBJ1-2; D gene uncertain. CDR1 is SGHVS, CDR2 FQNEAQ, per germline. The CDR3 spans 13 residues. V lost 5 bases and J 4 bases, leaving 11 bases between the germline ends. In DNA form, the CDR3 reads TGTGCCAGCAGCCCACGAGGGTTCTATGGCTACACCTTC. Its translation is CASSPRGFYGYTF.